The clone carrying this TCR beta chain appeared many times. Flow cytometry had shown expanded CD8+CD57+ cells in the patients chosen for sequencing. These data belong to a study of CD8+CD57+ T cells in acquired aplastic anemia. Overall study context: The sorted CD4+ and CD8+ cells yielded an average around 3 ug of DNA.

Genomic DNA constituted the template upon which TCR beta VDJ and CDR3 profiling was performed. TCRdb analysed the reads with MiXCR anew, one entry per CDR3 protein. In the table there are 200,000 to 300,000 distinct CDR3 sequences, more than 40% of which are singletons. The junction had 3 bases not matched to a gene; V was cut back by 5 bases and J by 9 bases. The length of the CDR3 is 12 residues. This TCR came from a human donor with aplastic anemia. The sample was sorted CD4+, CD8+, or CD8+CD57+ T cells (not recorded which) from PBMCs. This chain connects TRBV12-3 or TRBV12-4 to TRBJ2-1, with 8 bases fitting TRBD1. The CDR3, as DNA: TGTGCCAGCAGTCCCGGACAGGGTGAGCAGTTCTTC. The encoded protein is CASSPGQGEQFF.